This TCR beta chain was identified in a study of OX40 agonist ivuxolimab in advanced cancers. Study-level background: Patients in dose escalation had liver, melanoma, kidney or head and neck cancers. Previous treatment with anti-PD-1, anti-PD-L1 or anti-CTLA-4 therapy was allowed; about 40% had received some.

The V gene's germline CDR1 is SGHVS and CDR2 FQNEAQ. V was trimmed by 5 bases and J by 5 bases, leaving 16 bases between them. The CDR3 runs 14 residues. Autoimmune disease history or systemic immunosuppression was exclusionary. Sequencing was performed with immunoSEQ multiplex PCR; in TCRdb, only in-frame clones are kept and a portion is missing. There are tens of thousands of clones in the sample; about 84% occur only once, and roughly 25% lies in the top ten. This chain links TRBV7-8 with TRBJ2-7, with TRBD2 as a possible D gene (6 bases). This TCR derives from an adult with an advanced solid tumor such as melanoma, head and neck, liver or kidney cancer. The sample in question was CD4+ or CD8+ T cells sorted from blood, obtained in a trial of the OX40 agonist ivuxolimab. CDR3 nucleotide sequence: TGTGCCAGCAGCGGACCGGGACTCCACCACGAGCAGTACTTC. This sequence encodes CASSGPGLHHEQYF.